This TCR beta chain was sequenced for a study of OX40 agonist ivuxolimab in advanced cancers. Study summary: Patients in dose escalation had liver, melanoma, kidney or head and neck cancers.

The study sampled blood at baseline, cycle 4 day 1, and cycle 7 day 1. Findings and caveats of the study: The authors did not determine the antigen specificity of the expanded peripheral T cells.

This clone occurred once. The antigen remains unidentified. The CDR3 runs to 13 residues. Trimming took 3 bases from V and 1 from J, leaving 4 bases between them. Measured with immunoSEQ multiplex PCR; TCRdb has only the in-frame clones, and not every one. The sample contains 25,000 to 35,000 clones, roughly 84% of which appear only once. This sequence originates from an adult with an advanced solid tumor such as melanoma, head and neck, liver or kidney cancer. The chain is built from TRBV23-1 and TRBJ1-5; D remains ambiguous. TRBV23-1 is placed among ORFs of uncertain function. This specimen was CD4+ or CD8+ T cells sorted from blood, taken in a trial of the OX40 agonist ivuxolimab. The CDR3 nucleotides read TGCGCCAGCAGTCAGCAGAGCAATCAGCCCCAGCATTTT. It codes for CASSQQSNQPQHF.